Listed here is a single T cell receptor (beta chain). This clonotype was counted at least ten times. It lacks a known antigen. Base qualities were left out, and no much larger clone turns up one base away. This entry belongs to a study of spatial heterogeneity in lung cancer (dated by TCRdb to about 2019). Regarding the study in general: Beta-chain transcripts were consistently detected in greater numbers than alpha-chain transcripts, which likely reflected higher beta-chain transcript abundance. TCR repertoire features were related to nonsynonymous mutation counts determined by whole-exome sequencing of tumor tissue. In the raw uncorrected reads, each unique combination of TCR and UMI appeared more than ten times on average. At surgery, both alpha and beta chains were TCR-sequenced in approximately 210 tumor regions, about 64 matched nontumor lung samples and some 60 PBMC samples. TCR alpha and beta repertoires were quantitatively compared across multiple tumor regions, matched nontumor lung and blood in non-small cell lung cancer.

The investigation overall reported the following: Confirming at a functional level the hypothesis that regional TCRs recognize regional mutations was considered to require additional single-cell paired TCR alpha and beta sequencing. Ubiquitous expanded tumor TCRs showed up in blood more often at tumor resection than at routine follow-up.

The time point label on this specimen signifies: sample taken at primary tumor resection. Samples were obtained from fewer than 80 patients with early-stage, untreated non-small cell lung cancer from the lung TRACERx cohort. Whole RNA extracted from tumor and nontumor lung tissue, or from cryopreserved PBMC samples, was used for TCR sequencing without cell sorting. Only patients with enough RNA available from two or more tumor regions were chosen for TCR sequencing. Library creation used 5' RACE. The reads were generated on a NextSeq 500. To allow correction of PCR and sequencing errors, the TCR library protocol tagged every TCR cDNA molecule with a unique molecular identifier. For the original study's pipeline: TCR identification, UMI-based error correction and CDR3 extraction were all carried out with Decombinator tools. TCRs above a frequency of 2 per 1,000, corresponding to the top 1% of the tumor frequency distribution, were defined as expanded. Renyi diversity was calculated using the R vegan package after each repertoire was subsampled 100 times to 5,000 TCRs. To build CDR3 similarity networks, amino acid triplet string-kernel similarity was used, and CDR3s were connected when their pairwise similarity was above 0.82. Using fastp at Q25 and MiXCR, TCRdb reprocessed the public reads and kept productive beta chains. One record per CDR3 amino acid sequence lists the most common genes and DNA. Here the V and J calls rest on TCRdb's processing, not on the authors' analysis. The sample includes roughly 48,000 distinct CDR3 sequences, with less than 5.5% observed a single time. The biggest ten clones account for approximately 12% of the sample.

CDR1 SGHVS and CDR2 FQNEAQ were looked up in the germline V gene. The CDR3 numbers 17 residues from cysteine through phenylalanine. Only the CDR3 portion is preserved as DNA: 51 bases, with reading frame beginning at the first base. V gives up 0 bases and J gives up 5 bases, and the segment between their germline ends measures 16 bases. This sequence was found in a male donor with early-stage non-small cell lung cancer. Here the sequenced sample was PBMCs, taken at surgery. Recombination joined TRBV7-8 with TRBJ2-2; the D gene is perhaps TRBD2, from 5 matching bases. In nucleotides, the sequence is TGTGCCAGCAGCTTAGCTTTCCGGACCACGGGGACCGGGGAGCTGTTTTTT. The translation is CASSLAFRTTGTGELFF.